The 19 T cell receptor beta chains in this list originate from one sample, sequenced in a study of radiation and T cells in renal cell carcinoma. The data were produced by immunoSEQ multiplex PCR, yet TCRdb's version contains in-frame clones alone and is incomplete. The sample includes 40,000 to 45,000 clones, nearly 85% seen only once; the top ten take about 30%. As for time point: blood 4 weeks post-SBRT, at nephrectomy. Treatment: 15 Gy SBRT to primary tumor, nephrectomy 4 weeks later. This sample comprised blood, obtained from a patient whose treatment included radiotherapy and nephrectomy. The receptors were gathered from an older woman with renal cell carcinoma.

This sequence joins TRBV12-5 and TRBJ2-2, with 8 bases that match TRBD2. Germline V CDR1 and CDR2: LGHNT, FRNRAP. This CDR3 contains 17 residues. Trimming took 0 bases from V and 6 from J; bases not matched to a gene: 9. The CDR3 reads CASGLVQGTRFSGELFF. CDR3 DNA sequence: TGTGCTAGTGGTTTGGTACAAGGGACTAGGTTTTCCGGGGAGCTGTTTTTT. The whole variable domain, remainder taken from reference TRBV12-5 and TRBJ2-2, is DARVTQTPRHKVTEMGQEVTMRCQPILGHNTVFWYRQTMMQGLELLAYFRNRAPLDDSGMPKDRFSAEMPDATLATLKIQPSEPRDSAVYFCASGLVQGTRFSGELFFGEGSRLTVL.

V is TRBV6-1 and J is TRBJ1-5; 12 nucleotides align to TRBD1. Germline V gene lookup returns CDR1 MNHNS and CDR2 SASEGT. Losses at the gene ends were 4 bases for V and 3 bases for J; bases not matched to a gene: 4. The CDR3 sequence is 16 residues long. Here the CDR3 DNA reads TGTGCCAGCAGTGGCCGGGGACAGGGGGCCAATCAGCCCCAGCATTTT. Translated, it gives CASSGRGQGANQPQHF.

This clone was counted a single time. The rearrangement joins TRBV5-1 to TRBJ2-1; D is possibly TRBD1 or TRBD2 (5 bases each). V lost 4 bases and J 6 bases, leaving 11 bases between the germline ends. CDR1 and CDR2 from the germline V gene are SGHRS and YFSETQ. The CDR3 covers 13 residues. The CDR3 reads CASSPGRVNEQFF. CDR3 bases: TGCGCCAGCAGCCCGGGACGCGTCAATGAGCAGTTCTTC.

This chain joins TRBV5-6 and TRBJ1-1; the D is unclear. The CDR3 sequence is 15 residues long. The germline V and J ends were trimmed by 0 bases and 0 bases, with 9 bases remaining between them. Per the germline V gene, CDR1 is SGHDT and CDR2 is YYEEEE. The CDR3 protein is CASSLGGFMNTEAFF. The CDR3 DNA is TGTGCCAGCAGCTTGGGAGGGTTCATGAACACTGAAGCTTTCTTT.

This clone was counted once. The V gene is TRBV4-1, the J gene TRBJ2-5, with D tentatively TRBD2 (5 bases). The germline CDR1 and CDR2 sequences are MGHRA and YSYEKL. The germline V and J ends were trimmed by 0 bases and 4 bases, with 18 bases remaining between them. The CDR3 is 17 amino acids. This CDR3 reads CASSQEHPLVGGETQYF. The DNA of the CDR3 is TGCGCCAGCAGCCAAGAGCATCCACTAGTAGGCGGAGAGACCCAGTACTTC.

The sample holds a few counts of this clone. The J gene is TRBJ1-1, the V gene TRBV20-1; the D is unclear. The CDR3 contains 11 residues. The germline CDR1 and CDR2 sequences are DFQATT and SNEGSKA (reference sequence). Trimming cost V 6 bases and J 8 bases, with 13 bases left between them. The CDR3 DNA sequence: TGCAGTGCGCATTGGACGGGAGAAGCTTTCTTT. It codes for CSAHWTGEAFF.

This clone has more than one count but fewer than ten. The V gene is TRBV19, the J gene TRBJ1-4; the D is unclear. V was cut by 3 bases and J by 7 bases, with 18 bases left in between. The CDR3 runs to 16 residues. The germline V gene encodes CDR1 LNHDA and CDR2 SQIVND (reference sequence). As DNA, the CDR3 is TGTGCCAGTAGTATTTACTCTGGGTGGGAGAGTGAAAAACTGTTTTTT. Its protein product is CASSIYSGWESEKLFF.

The chain joins TRBV6-6 to TRBJ2-7; TRBD2 agrees at 7 bases. The CDR3 covers 14 residues. The trim removed 0 bases at V and 5 bases at J, leaving 4 bases unmatched. Germline loops: CDR1 MNHNY, CDR2 SVGAGI (reference sequence). The CDR3 region is CASSYSSGRDEQYF. The CDR3 coding sequence is TGTGCCAGCAGTTACTCCTCAGGGAGGGACGAGCAGTACTTC.

The chain carries TRBV6-1 and TRBJ1-3, with 9 bases aligning to TRBD1. The CDR3 is 14 amino acids. In germline, CDR1 is MNHNS, CDR2 SASEGT. V lost 7 bases, J lost 7 bases, and 8 bases stayed unmatched. CDR3 protein: CASIRGGTGNTIYF. As DNA, the CDR3 is TGTGCCAGCATCCGAGGGGGGACAGGGAACACCATATATTTT.

CDR3 DNA: TGTGCCAGCTCCCCCCCGCAGGGTAGACACACCGGGGAGCTGTTTTTT. This codes for CASSPPQGRHTGELFF. V usage is TRBV18 and J usage is TRBJ2-2, with D perhaps matching TRBD1 (5 bases). Trimming took off 6 bases at V and 3 bases at J, with 17 bases between the two ends. CDR3 size: 16 residues. Germline V gives CDR1 KGHSH, CDR2 LQKENI. Using reference TRBV18 and TRBJ2-2 for the parts outside the CDR3, the full variable domain is NAGVMQNPRHLVRRRGQEARLRCSPMKGHSHVYWYRQLPEEGLKFMVYLQKENIIDESGMPKERFSAEFPKEGPSILRIQQVVRGDSAAYFCASSPPQGRHTGELFFGEGSRLTVL.

The chain joins TRBV7-8 to TRBJ2-7, with 7 positions matching TRBD1. Germline values: CDR1 SGHVS, CDR2 FQNEAQ. Trimming took 5 bases from V and 5 from J; bases not matched to a gene: 9. The CDR3 contains 14 residues. This chain's CDR3 is CASSPRTGSDEQYF. CDR3 DNA sequence: TGTGCCAGCAGCCCGCGGACAGGCTCGGACGAGCAGTACTTC.

V and J are TRBV18 and TRBJ2-2, with 7 positions matching TRBD1. V was pared by 2 bases and J by 4 bases, with 4 bases of the junction left unmatched. Germline V gene sequence: CDR1 KGHSH, CDR2 LQKENI. CDR3 length: 15 amino acids. CDR3 residues: CASSPRQGVTGELFF. The CDR3 DNA follows: TGTGCCAGCTCACCAAGGCAGGGGGTCACCGGGGAGCTGTTTTTT.

The V call is TRBV10-3, the J call TRBJ2-2; a possible D gene is TRBD2 (6 bases). The V gene lost 6 bases and the J gene lost 0 bases, with 14 bases spanning the gap. From germline, CDR1 is ENHRY and CDR2 SYGVKD. The length of the CDR3 is 16 residues. The CDR3 loop reads CAISQSGPTNTGELFF. CDR3 sequence (DNA): TGTGCCATCAGCCAAAGCGGGCCAACGAACACCGGGGAGCTGTTTTTT.

This chain uses TRBV15 with TRBJ1-1, with D unclear. V dropped 0 bases and J dropped 8 bases, with 13 bases sitting between them. There are 14 residues in the CDR3. Germline values: CDR1 LNHNV, CDR2 YYDKDF (reference sequence). This CDR3 is CATSRDNPWTEAFF. The CDR3 bases are TGTGCCACCAGCAGAGATAATCCGTGGACGGAAGCTTTCTTT.

The chain carries TRBV29-1 and TRBJ1-2; D remains unclear. Germline CDR1 and CDR2: SQVTM and ANQGSEA. The CDR3 spans 11 residues. Trimming took 6 bases from V and 2 from J, leaving 7 bases between them. This CDR3 is CSVVINYGYTF. The CDR3 DNA reads as TGCAGCGTGGTGATAAACTATGGCTACACCTTC.

This chain connects TRBV11-2 to TRBJ2-3, with 11 bases fitting TRBD2. Germline V gene sequence: CDR1 SGHAT, CDR2 FQNNGV. V lost 5 bases and J lost 4; bases outside the gene matches: 8. The CDR3 is made up of 16 amino acids. CDR3 in amino acids: CASSDAGLAGSDTQYF. The CDR3 DNA is TGTGCCAGCAGCGATGCAGGACTAGCGGGTTCAGATACGCAGTATTTT.

Remarks on this clone: The junction differs from germline at one of its ends, possibly a read error. The genes are TRBV25-1 and TRBJ2-5; 7 bases match TRBD1. The CDR3 contains 14 residues. Germline lookup yields CDR1 MGHDK and CDR2 SYGVNS. CDR3 amino acids: CASSERGHQETQYF. DNA for the CDR3: TGTGCCAGCAGTGAAAGGGGGCACCAGGAGACCCAGTACTTC.

In this sample, this clone turned up once. The rearrangement joins TRBV5-1 to TRBJ2-7; the match to TRBD2 covers 7 bases. The J segment lost 3 bases and the V segment lost 0 bases, leaving 3 bases of the junction unmatched. Germline CDR1 SGHRS, CDR2 YFSETQ. The CDR3 extends over 14 amino acids. CDR3 coding DNA: TGCGCCAGCAGCTTGGTCCCGGGGGGCTACGAGCAGTACTTC. Translating gives CASSLVPGGYEQYF.

This chain links TRBV9 with TRBJ1-2; D is unresolved. Trimming stripped 0 bases from V and 6 bases from J, with 15 bases between. This CDR3 comprises 15 residues. CDR1 SGDLS and CDR2 YYNGEE come from the germline V gene. The CDR3 sequence is CASSVEAKPGDGYTF. The CDR3 DNA reads as TGTGCCAGCAGCGTAGAGGCAAAACCCGGAGATGGCTACACCTTC.